This TCR beta chain originates from a study of PD-L1 blockade in urothelial cancer. Study details: In terms of prior chemotherapy, patients had received 0 to 3 regimens.

The CDR3 runs 15 residues. Specified time point: pretreatment peripheral blood. Patient sample counts ranged from 1 to 8, pretreatment and on-treatment. Spiking of synthetic TCR analog templates was performed in each PCR. The protocol was immunoSEQ multiplex PCR, while the TCRdb copy is restricted to in-frame clones and leaves out a portion. In the table there are approximately 90,000 clones, 85% to 90% of which are singletons. Material: PBMCs, obtained around atezolizumab (anti-PD-L1) treatment. The clonotype was recovered from a man between 60 and 75 years old with urothelial cancer. The chain combines TRBV21-1 with TRBJ1-1; the D segment call TRBD1 is taken from the table without a DNA check. TRBV21-1 is given as a pseudogene. DNA for the CDR3: TGTGCCAGCAGCCAAAGAGGGGCAGGGGGCACTGAAGCTTTCTTT. Translating gives CASSQRGAGGTEAFF.